The rows below give T cell receptor beta chains drawn from one sample of a study of T cell responses to AZD1222 COVID-19 vaccine. This table comes from immunoSEQ multiplex PCR, and its TCRdb copy is limited to in-frame clones, with some not included. This table has some 150,000 clones, 70% to 90% appearing once. The sample consisted of peripheral blood, taken 28 days after the second AZD1222 dose. Every receptor here comes from an adult who received the AZD1222 COVID-19 vaccine. CDR3s include the opening cysteine and the closing phenylalanine or tryptophan. D genes are given only for firm matches. Only some rows state a clone size, as once, few, many or a class for expanded clones.

abundance	v_gene	d_gene	j_gene	CDR3nt	CDR3aa
.	TRBV28	.	TRBJ1-2	TGTGCCAGCAGTTTTAACCGCGTCGGCTATGGCTACACCTTC	CASSFNRVGYGYTF
.	TRBV5-1	TRBD2	TRBJ2-1	TGCGCCAGCAGCTTGATTAGCGGGAATTACAATGAGCAGTTCTTC	CASSLISGNYNEQFF
.	TRBV30	TRBD1	TRBJ2-3	TGTGCCTGGAGAGGGAACAGGGGGAAGGATACGCAGTATTTT	CAWRGNRGKDTQYF
once	TRBV18	.	TRBJ2-7	TGTGCCAGCTCACCGATACAGGGCGTGAACGAGCAGTACTTC	CASSPIQGVNEQYF
.	TRBV27	.	TRBJ2-2	TGTGCCAGCAGGGGGGAGGTGGGGAACACCGGGGAGCTGTTTTTT	CASRGEVGNTGELFF
.	TRBV5-4	.	TRBJ2-1	TGTGCCAGCAGCTTTGAGTCCCGAAATGAGCAGTTCTTC	CASSFESRNEQFF
.	TRBV18	.	TRBJ1-4	TGTGCCAGCTCACCTCGACAGGATCATGAAAAACTGTTTTTT	CASSPRQDHEKLFF
.	TRBV24-1	.	TRBJ1-1	TGTGCCACCAGGGAGGTGTGTGGGGAATTAGCTTTCTTT	CATREVCGELAFF
.	TRBV11-1	TRBD2	TRBJ2-2	TGTGCCAGCAGCTTAGTAGCGGGAGACACCGGGGAGCTGTTTTTT	CASSLVAGDTGELFF
.	TRBV7-2	TRBD2	TRBJ2-1	TGTGCCAGCAGCATTCACCCGAGCGGGACGGGCTACAATGAGCAGTTCTTC	CASSIHPSGTGYNEQFF
.	TRBV7-2	.	TRBJ1-2	TGTGCCAGCAGCGCGAGTGGGGTACGACAGGTTGGCTACACCTTC	CASSASGVRQVGYTF
.	TRBV18	.	TRBJ2-3	TGTGCCAGCTCTCCAGGGGCCCCTGTGGATACGCAGTATTTT	CASSPGAPVDTQYF
.	TRBV6-2/TRBV6-3	.	TRBJ1-5	TGTGCCAGCAGCCCCAGGGTAGGCTCGAATCAGCCCCAGCATTTT	CASSPRVGSNQPQHF
.	TRBV7-2	.	TRBJ1-6	TGTGCCAGCAGCTTACAACAGTATTCACCCCTCCACTTT	CASSLQQYSPLHF
.	TRBV28	.	TRBJ1-2	TGTGCCAGCAGAACCCCGCAGAGCTATGGCTACACCTTC	CASRTPQSYGYTF
.	TRBV6-2/TRBV6-3	.	TRBJ1-4	TGTGCCAGCAGTTTCGCGCAACGGGCCGAAAAACTGTTTTTT	CASSFAQRAEKLFF
.	TRBV5-8	.	TRBJ1-1	TGTGCCAGCGCCGGAGGGCGAGGGTACACTGAAGCTTTCTTT	CASAGGRGYTEAFF
.	TRBV6-1	TRBD1	TRBJ1-6	TGTGCCAGCAGTGAAAGACAGGGCACTTCCTATAATTCACCCCTCCACTTT	CASSERQGTSYNSPLHF
.	TRBV5-4	TRBD1	TRBJ1-4	TGTGCCAGCAGCTTGGGGACAGGGTTAAGAGGTGAAAAACTGTTTTTT	CASSLGTGLRGEKLFF
.	TRBV4-3	.	TRBJ2-7	TGCGCCAGCAGCCAAGATTGGGGGCTTAACGAGCAGTACTTC	CASSQDWGLNEQYF